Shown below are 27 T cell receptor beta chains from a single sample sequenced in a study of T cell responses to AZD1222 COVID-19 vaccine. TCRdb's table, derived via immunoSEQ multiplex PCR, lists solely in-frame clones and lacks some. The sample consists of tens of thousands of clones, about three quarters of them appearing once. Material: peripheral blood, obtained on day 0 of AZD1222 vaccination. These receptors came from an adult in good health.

The CDR3 DNA follows: TGCGCCAGCAGCCCGTGGACTAGCGGGGGGAACACGCAGTATTTT. This sequence encodes CASSPWTSGGNTQYF. The chain uses TRBV4-1 and TRBJ2-3; 14 nucleotides match TRBD2. Looked up from germline, CDR1 is MGHRA and CDR2 is YSYEKL. The CDR3 runs to 15 residues. J gave up 9 bases and V 4 bases, and 6 bases lay outside the gene matches.

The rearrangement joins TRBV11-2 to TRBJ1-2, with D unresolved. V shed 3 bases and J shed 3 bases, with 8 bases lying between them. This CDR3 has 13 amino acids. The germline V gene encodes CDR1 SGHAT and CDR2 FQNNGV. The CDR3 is CASSFGSHYGYTF. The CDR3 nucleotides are TGTGCCAGCAGCTTTGGCTCACACTATGGCTACACCTTC.

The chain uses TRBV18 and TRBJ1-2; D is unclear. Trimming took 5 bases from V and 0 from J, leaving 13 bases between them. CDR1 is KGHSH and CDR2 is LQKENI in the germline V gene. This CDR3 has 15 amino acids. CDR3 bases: TGTGCCAGCTCAACCTCCCCGACGGCTAACTATGGCTACACCTTC. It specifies CASSTSPTANYGYTF.

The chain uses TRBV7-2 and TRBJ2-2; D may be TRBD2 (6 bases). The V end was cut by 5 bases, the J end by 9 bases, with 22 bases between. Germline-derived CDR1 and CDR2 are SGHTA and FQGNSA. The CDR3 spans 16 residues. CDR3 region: CASSPLAGISYRELFF. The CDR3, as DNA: TGTGCCAGCAGCCCTCTGGCGGGGATTTCCTACCGGGAGCTGTTTTTT. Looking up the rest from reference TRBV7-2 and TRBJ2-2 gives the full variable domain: GAGVSQSPSNKVTEKGKDVELRCDPISGHTALYWYRQSLGQGLEFLIYFQGNSAPDKSGLPSDRFSAERTGGSVSTLTIQRTQQEDSAVYLCASSPLAGISYRELFFGEGSRLTVL.

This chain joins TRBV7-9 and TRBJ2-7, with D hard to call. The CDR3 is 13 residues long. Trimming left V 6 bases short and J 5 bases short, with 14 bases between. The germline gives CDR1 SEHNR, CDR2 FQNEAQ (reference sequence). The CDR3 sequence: CASSPESWDEQYV. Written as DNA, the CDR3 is TGTGCCAGCAGTCCCGAATCGTGGGACGAGCAGTACGTC.

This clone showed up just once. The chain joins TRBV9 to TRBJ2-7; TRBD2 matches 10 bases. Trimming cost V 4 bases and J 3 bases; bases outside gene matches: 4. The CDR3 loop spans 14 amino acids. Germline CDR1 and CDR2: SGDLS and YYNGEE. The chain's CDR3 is CASSQRTSGYEQYF. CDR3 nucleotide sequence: TGTGCCAGCAGCCAAAGGACTAGCGGCTACGAGCAGTACTTC.

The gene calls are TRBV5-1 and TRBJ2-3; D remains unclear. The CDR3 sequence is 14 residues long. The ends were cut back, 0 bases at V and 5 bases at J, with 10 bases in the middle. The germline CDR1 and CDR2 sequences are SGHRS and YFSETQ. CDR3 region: CASSLGLVGDTQYF. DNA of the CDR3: TGCGCCAGCAGCTTGGGCCTAGTCGGAGATACGCAGTATTTT. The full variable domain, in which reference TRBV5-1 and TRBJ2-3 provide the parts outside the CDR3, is KAGVTQTPRYLIKTRGQQVTLSCSPISGHRSVSWYQQTPGQGLQFLFEYFSETQRNKGNFPGRFSGRQFSNSRSEMNVSTLELGDSALYLCASSLGLVGDTQYFGPGTRLTVL.

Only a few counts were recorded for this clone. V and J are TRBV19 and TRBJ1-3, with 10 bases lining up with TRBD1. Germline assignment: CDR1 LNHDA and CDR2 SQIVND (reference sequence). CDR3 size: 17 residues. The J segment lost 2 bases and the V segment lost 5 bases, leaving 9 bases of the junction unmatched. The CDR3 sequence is CASSGDRGSYAGNTIYF. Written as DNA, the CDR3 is TGTGCCAGTAGTGGGGACAGGGGATCTTACGCTGGAAACACCATATATTTT.

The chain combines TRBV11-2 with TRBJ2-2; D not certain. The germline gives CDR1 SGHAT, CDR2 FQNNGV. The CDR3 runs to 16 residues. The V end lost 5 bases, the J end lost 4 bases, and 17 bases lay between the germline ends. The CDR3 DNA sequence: TGTGCCAGCAGCCCCCGCTGGCGTTTAGGCACCGGGGAGCTGTTTTTT. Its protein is CASSPRWRLGTGELFF.

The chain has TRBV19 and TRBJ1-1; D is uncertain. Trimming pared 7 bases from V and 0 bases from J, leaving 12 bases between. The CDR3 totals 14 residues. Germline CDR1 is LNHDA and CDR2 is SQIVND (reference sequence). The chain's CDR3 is CASTKSSVNTEAFF. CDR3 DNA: TGTGCCAGTACCAAGTCTAGTGTGAACACTGAAGCTTTCTTT.

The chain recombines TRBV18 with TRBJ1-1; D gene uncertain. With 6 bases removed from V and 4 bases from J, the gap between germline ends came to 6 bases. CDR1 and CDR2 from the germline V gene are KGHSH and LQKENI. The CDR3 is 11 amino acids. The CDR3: CASSPGTEAFF. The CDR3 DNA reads TGTGCCAGCTCGCCGGGCACTGAAGCTTTCTTT. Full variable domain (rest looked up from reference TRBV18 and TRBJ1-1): NAGVMQNPRHLVRRRGQEARLRCSPMKGHSHVYWYRQLPEEGLKFMVYLQKENIIDESGMPKERFSAEFPKEGPSILRIQQVVRGDSAAYFCASSPGTEAFFGQGTRLTVV.

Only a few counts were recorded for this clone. Here the CDR3 reads CATYPGQGSGLSYNEQFF. CDR3 in DNA: TGCGCCACCTACCCGGGACAGGGGAGCGGCCTCTCCTACAATGAGCAGTTCTTC. The chain joins TRBV5-1 to TRBJ2-1; 10 bases line up with TRBD1. This CDR3 is built from 18 residues. The germline V gene has CDR1 SGHRS and CDR2 YFSETQ. V dropped 9 bases and J dropped 0; count of bases not matched to a gene: 15.

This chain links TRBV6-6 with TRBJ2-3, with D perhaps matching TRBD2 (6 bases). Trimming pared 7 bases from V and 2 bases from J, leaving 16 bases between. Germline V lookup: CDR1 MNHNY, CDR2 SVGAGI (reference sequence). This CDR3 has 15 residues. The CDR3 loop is CASTRIADPTDTQYF. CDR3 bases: TGTGCCAGCACTAGGATAGCGGACCCCACAGATACGCAGTATTTT.

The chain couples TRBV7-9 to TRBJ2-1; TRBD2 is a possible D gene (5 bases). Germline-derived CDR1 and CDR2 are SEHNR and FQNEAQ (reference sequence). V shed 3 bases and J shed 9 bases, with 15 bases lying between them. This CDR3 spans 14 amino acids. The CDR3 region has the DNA TGTGCCAGCAGCTTTAGCTGGGAGTACGGTGAGCAGTTCTTC. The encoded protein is CASSFSWEYGEQFF. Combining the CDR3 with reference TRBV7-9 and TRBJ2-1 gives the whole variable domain DTGVSQNPRHKITKRGQNVTFRCDPISEHNRLYWYRQTLGQGPEFLTYFQNEAQLEKSRLLSDRFSAERPKGSFSTLEIQRTEQGDSAMYLCASSFSWEYGEQFFGPGTRLTVL.

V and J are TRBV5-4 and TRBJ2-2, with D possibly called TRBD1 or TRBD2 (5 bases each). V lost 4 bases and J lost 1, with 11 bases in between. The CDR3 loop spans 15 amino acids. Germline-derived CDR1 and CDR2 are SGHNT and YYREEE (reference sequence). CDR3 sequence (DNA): TGTGCCAGCAGCCCCGACAGCGGGAACACCGGGGAGCTGTTTTTT. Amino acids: CASSPDSGNTGELFF.

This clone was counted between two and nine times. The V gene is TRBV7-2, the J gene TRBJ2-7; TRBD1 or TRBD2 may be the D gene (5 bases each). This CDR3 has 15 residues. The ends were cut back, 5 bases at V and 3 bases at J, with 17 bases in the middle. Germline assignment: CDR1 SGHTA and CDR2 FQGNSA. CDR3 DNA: TGTGCCAGCAGCCCCGATGGGACGACTGGCTACGAGCAGTACTTC. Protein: CASSPDGTTGYEQYF.

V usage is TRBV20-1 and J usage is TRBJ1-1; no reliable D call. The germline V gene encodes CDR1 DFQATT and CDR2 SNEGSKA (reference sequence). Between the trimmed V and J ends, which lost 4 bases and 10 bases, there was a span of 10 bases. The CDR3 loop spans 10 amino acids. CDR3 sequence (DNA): TGCAGTGCTAAGGGCCTCGGAGCTTTCTTT. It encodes CSAKGLGAFF.

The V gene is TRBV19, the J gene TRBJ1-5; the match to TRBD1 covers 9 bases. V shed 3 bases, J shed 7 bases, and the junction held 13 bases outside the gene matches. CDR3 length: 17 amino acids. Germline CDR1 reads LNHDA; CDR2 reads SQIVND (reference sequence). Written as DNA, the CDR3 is TGTGCCAGTAGTATCGCGCTCTCCGGGACAGGGAAACAGCCCCAGCATTTT. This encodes CASSIALSGTGKQPQHF.

CDR3 region: CASSPVEGSGYTF. CDR3 coding DNA: TGTGCCAGCAGCCCTGTAGAGGGTTCTGGCTACACCTTC. The rearrangement links TRBV11-1 to TRBJ1-2; D gene ambiguous. Germline CDR1 reads SGHAT; CDR2 reads FQDESV (reference sequence). The length of the CDR3 is 13 residues. Trimming cost V 5 bases and J 7 bases, with 14 bases left between them. Full variable domain (rest looked up from reference TRBV11-1 and TRBJ1-2): EAEVAQSPRYKITEKSQAVAFWCDPISGHATLYWYRQILGQGPELLVQFQDESVVDDSQLPKDRFSAERLKGVDSTLKIQPAELGDSAMYLCASSPVEGSGYTFGSGTRLTVV.

The CDR3 DNA reads as TGTGCCACCGGCTCGGGACAGTCGAACACCGGGGAGCTGTTTTTT. Protein sequence: CATGSGQSNTGELFF. The rearrangement uses TRBV24-1 and TRBJ2-2, with TRBD1 identical over 7 bases. The CDR3 is 15 amino acids. The germline gives CDR1 KGHDR, CDR2 SFDVKD. After removal of 9 bases from V and 0 bases from J, the junction contained 6 bases not matched to a gene.

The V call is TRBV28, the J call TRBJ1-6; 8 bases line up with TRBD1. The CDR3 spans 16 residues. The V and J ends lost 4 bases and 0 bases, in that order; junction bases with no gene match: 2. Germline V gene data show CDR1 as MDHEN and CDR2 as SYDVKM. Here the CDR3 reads CASSWTGSSYNSPLHF. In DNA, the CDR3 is TGTGCCAGCAGTTGGACAGGGAGCTCCTATAATTCACCCCTCCACTTT.

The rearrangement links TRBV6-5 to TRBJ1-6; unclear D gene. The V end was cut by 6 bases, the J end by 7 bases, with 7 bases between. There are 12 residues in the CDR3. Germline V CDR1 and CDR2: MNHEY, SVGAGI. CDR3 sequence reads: CASSPANSPLHF. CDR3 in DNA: TGTGCCAGCAGCCCAGCGAATTCACCCCTCCACTTT.

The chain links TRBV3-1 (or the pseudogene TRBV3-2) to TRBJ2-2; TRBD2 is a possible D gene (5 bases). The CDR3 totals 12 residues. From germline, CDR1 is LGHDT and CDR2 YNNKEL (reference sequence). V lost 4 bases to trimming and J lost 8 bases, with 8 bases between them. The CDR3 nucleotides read TGTGCCAGCAGCCCTCGGAGGGGGGAGCTGTTTTTT. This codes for CASSPRRGELFF.

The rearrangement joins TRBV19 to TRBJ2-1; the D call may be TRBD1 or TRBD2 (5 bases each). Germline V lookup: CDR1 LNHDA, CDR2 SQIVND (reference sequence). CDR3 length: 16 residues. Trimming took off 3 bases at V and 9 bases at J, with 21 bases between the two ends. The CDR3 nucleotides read TGTGCCAGTAGTATGAATAATTGGAGAGGGGATGGTGAGCAGTTCTTC. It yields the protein CASSMNNWRGDGEQFF.

CDR3 DNA: TGTGCCAGCAGGACTCCGGGACAGGGATCCGAAAAACTGTTTTTT. This codes for CASRTPGQGSEKLFF. The chain has TRBV28 and TRBJ1-4; TRBD1 matches 9 bases. The CDR3 has 15 residues. The germline V gene encodes CDR1 MDHEN and CDR2 SYDVKM. After removal of 6 bases from V and 8 bases from J, the junction contained 10 bases not matched to a gene.

The CDR3 loop reads CASSLLTGGYNSPLHF. The CDR3 DNA reads as TGTGCCAGCAGCCTCCTAACAGGGGGCTATAATTCACCCCTCCACTTT. The chain employs TRBV6-2 or TRBV6-3 and TRBJ1-6; 8 positions match TRBD1. V shed 6 bases, J shed 3 bases, and the junction held 7 bases outside the gene matches. Germline CDR1 is MNHEY and CDR2 is SVGEGT. The CDR3 extends over 16 amino acids.

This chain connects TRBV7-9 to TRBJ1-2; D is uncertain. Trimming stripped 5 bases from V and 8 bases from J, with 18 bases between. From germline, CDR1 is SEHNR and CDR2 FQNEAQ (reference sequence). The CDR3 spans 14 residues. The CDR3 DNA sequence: TGTGCCAGCAGCCCCCGTTTAGGGAACGAGGGCTACACCTTC. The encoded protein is CASSPRLGNEGYTF.